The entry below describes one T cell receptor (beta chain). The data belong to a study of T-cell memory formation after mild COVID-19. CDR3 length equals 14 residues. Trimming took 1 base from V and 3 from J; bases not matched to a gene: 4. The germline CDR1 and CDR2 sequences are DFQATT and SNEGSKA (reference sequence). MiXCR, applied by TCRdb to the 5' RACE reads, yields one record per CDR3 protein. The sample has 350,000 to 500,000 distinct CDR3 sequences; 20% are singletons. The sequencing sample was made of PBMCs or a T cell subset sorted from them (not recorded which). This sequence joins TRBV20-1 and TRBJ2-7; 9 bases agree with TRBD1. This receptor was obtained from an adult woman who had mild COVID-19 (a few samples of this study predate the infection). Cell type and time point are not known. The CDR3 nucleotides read TGCAGTGCTAGAGGACAGGGGGGTTACTACGAGCAGTACTTC. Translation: CSARGQGGYYEQYF.